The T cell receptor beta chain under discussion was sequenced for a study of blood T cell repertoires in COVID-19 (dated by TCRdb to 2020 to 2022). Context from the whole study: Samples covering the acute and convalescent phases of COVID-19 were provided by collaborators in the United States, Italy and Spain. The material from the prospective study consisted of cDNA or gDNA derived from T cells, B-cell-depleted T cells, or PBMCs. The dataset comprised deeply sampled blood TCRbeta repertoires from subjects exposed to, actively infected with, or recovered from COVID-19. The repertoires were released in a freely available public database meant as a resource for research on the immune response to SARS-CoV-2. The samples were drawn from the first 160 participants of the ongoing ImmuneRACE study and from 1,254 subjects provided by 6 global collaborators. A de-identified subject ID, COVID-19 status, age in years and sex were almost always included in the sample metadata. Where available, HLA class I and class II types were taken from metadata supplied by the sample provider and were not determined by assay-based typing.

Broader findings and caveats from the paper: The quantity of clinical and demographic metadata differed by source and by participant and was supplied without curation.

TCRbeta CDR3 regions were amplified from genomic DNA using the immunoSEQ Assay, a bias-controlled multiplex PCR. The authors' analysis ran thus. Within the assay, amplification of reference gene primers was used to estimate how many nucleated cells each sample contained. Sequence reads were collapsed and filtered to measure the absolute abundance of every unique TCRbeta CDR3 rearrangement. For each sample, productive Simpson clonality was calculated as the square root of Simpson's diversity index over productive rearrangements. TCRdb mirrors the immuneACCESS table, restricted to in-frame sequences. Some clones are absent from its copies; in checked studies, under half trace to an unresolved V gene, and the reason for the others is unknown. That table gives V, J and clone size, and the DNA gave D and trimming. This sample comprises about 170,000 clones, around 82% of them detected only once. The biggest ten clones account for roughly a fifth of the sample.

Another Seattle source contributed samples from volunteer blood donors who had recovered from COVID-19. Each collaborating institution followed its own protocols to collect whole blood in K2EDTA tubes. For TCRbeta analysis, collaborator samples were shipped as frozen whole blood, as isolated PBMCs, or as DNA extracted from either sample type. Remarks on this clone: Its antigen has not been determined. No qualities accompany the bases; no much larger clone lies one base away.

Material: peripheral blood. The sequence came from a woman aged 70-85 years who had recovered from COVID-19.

In nucleotide form, the sequence is TGTGCCAGCAGCCCTCAGGGGACGATCTCTGGAAACACCATATATTTT. Translated, it reads CASSPQGTISGNTIYF. Recombination connected TRBV27 to TRBJ1-3; a weak D assignment points to TRBD1 (6 bases agree). The germline V gene (reference sequence) specifies MNHEY as CDR1 and SMNVEV as CDR2. The V and J ends are trimmed by 6 bases and 0 bases, leaving 15 bases between them. CDR3 length: 16 amino acids, cysteine to phenylalanine. Left in the record is the CDR3 DNA by itself, 48 bases read in frame from the first base.